These 27 T cell receptor beta chains originate from one sample sequenced in a study of T-cell memory formation after mild COVID-19. TCRdb itself ran the 5' RACE reads through MiXCR, one entry per CDR3 protein. This table holds around 450,000 distinct CDR3 sequences, approximately 24% found once. Sequenced material: PBMCs or a T cell subset sorted from them (not recorded which). These receptors were collected from an adult woman who had mild COVID-19 (a few samples of this study predate the infection). Cell type and time point are not known.

This chain uses TRBV13 with TRBJ1-5; D is uncertain. Per germline, CDR1 PRHDT and CDR2 FYEKMQ (reference sequence). The V end lost 6 bases, the J end lost 9 bases, and 18 bases lay between the germline ends. The CDR3 spans 14 residues. Here the CDR3 DNA reads TGTGCCAGCAGTACCCGAGGAATAGAAGGGCCCCAGCATTTT. This sequence encodes CASSTRGIEGPQHF. Drawing the rest from reference TRBV13 and TRBJ1-5, the complete variable domain is AAGVIQSPRHLIKEKRETATLKCYPIPRHDTVYWYQQGPGQDPQFLISFYEKMQSDKGSIPDRFSAQQFSDYHSELNMSSLELGDSALYFCASSTRGIEGPQHFGDGTRLSIL.

A few counts support this clonotype. V is TRBV6-4 and J is TRBJ2-1; D tentatively fits TRBD1 or TRBD2 (5 bases each). V shed 2 bases and J shed 5 bases, with 10 bases lying between them. The length of the CDR3 is 14 residues. Germline V gives CDR1 MRHNA, CDR2 SNTAGT. In DNA form, the CDR3 reads TGTGCCAGCAGTGACAGGGGAGACCACAATGAGCAGTTCTTC. The encoded protein is CASSDRGDHNEQFF.

The chain is built from TRBV11-2 and TRBJ1-4; a possible D gene is TRBD1 (5 bases). V was clipped by 3 bases and J by 12 bases, with 14 bases between them. Germline-derived CDR1 and CDR2 are SGHAT and FQNNGV. The CDR3 runs 13 residues. The CDR3: CASSFPGGRELFF. Here the CDR3 DNA reads TGTGCCAGCAGCTTCCCGGGGGGTCGGGAACTGTTTTTT.

This chain joins TRBV4-3 and TRBJ1-4; 9 bases are shared with TRBD1. This CDR3 is 17 amino acids long. Germline V gene lookup returns CDR1 LGHNA and CDR2 YSLEER. V shed 4 bases and J 6 bases; nucleotides not matched to a gene: 12. DNA of the CDR3: TGCGCCAGCAGCCTCGGGACAGGGAGTACTATTGATGAAAAACTGTTTTTT. This codes for CASSLGTGSTIDEKLFF.

This clonotype has only a few counts. DNA of the CDR3: TGTGCCAGCAGTGACTATCCGGGACACGGAGAAGCTTTCTTT. As protein: CASSDYPGHGEAFF. V and J are TRBV12-3 or TRBV12-4 and TRBJ1-1, with D possibly TRBD1 on 6 matching bases. The CDR3 length is 14 residues. V was pared by 5 bases and J by 8 bases, with 18 bases between.

This clonotype has only a few counts. The CDR3 region is CASSLTAGWDEQFF. CDR3 in DNA: TGTGCCAGCAGTCTAACAGCGGGATGGGATGAGCAGTTCTTC. The gene calls are TRBV3-1 and TRBJ2-1; 7 bases fit TRBD2. The CDR3 extends over 14 amino acids. V was pared by 6 bases and J by 8 bases, with 10 bases of the junction left unmatched. The germline gives CDR1 LGHDT, CDR2 YNNKEL (reference sequence).

This clonotype was observed a handful of times. The chain is built from TRBV29-1 and TRBJ1-3, with 7 bases aligning to TRBD1. J gave up 0 bases and V 6 bases, and 8 bases lay outside the gene matches. The germline V gene encodes CDR1 SQVTM and CDR2 ANQGSEA. CDR3 length equals 15 residues. Here the CDR3 reads CSVTRDSNSGNTIYF. The DNA of the CDR3 is TGCAGCGTGACCCGGGACAGTAACTCTGGAAACACCATATATTTT.

This clonotype was counted between two and nine times. The rearrangement uses TRBV27 and TRBJ2-7; 8 bases agree with TRBD2. This CDR3 region has 12 residues. Trimming removed 6 bases from V and 6 bases from J; junction bases left unmatched: 4. Germline assignment: CDR1 MNHEY and CDR2 SMNVEV (reference sequence). The CDR3 coding sequence is TGTGCCAGCAGCGGGAGGGCCGGCGAGCAGTACTTC. Translation gives CASSGRAGEQYF.

This clonotype was observed a few times. V is TRBV12-3 or TRBV12-4 and J is TRBJ1-1; TRBD1 matches 9 bases. This CDR3 contains 14 residues. V trimming: 6 bases; J trimming: 11 bases; junction bases outside the gene matches: 13. CDR3 amino acids: CASRALQGAFRAFF. CDR3 in DNA: TGTGCCAGCAGGGCCCTACAGGGGGCCTTTCGGGCTTTCTTT.

This rearrangement joins TRBV24-1 to TRBJ1-2; no reliable D call. V was trimmed by 1 base and J by 4 bases, leaving 9 bases between them. The V gene's germline CDR1 is KGHDR and CDR2 SFDVKD. This CDR3 is built from 14 residues. CDR3 nucleotide sequence: TGTGCCACCAGTGATTTCTCCGAGAGCTATGGCTACACCTTC. It is translated as CATSDFSESYGYTF.

The rearrangement uses TRBV7-9 and TRBJ1-2; TRBD1 aligns across 8 bases. Germline V gives CDR1 SEHNR, CDR2 FQNEAQ (reference sequence). V dropped 0 bases and J dropped 2; count of bases not matched to a gene: 5. The CDR3 runs to 16 residues. The CDR3 here is CASSLAPGQANYGYTF. In nucleotides, the CDR3 is TGTGCCAGCAGCTTAGCTCCGGGACAGGCAAACTATGGCTACACCTTC. The variable domain in full, completed from reference TRBV7-9 and TRBJ1-2, reads DTGVSQNPRHKITKRGQNVTFRCDPISEHNRLYWYRQTLGQGPEFLTYFQNEAQLEKSRLLSDRFSAERPKGSFSTLEIQRTEQGDSAMYLCASSLAPGQANYGYTFGSGTRLTVV.

This clonotype appeared once. The V call is TRBV6-5, the J call TRBJ2-1; TRBD1 matches at 7 bases. The CDR3 has 14 residues. The V gene end was trimmed by 0 bases and the J gene end by 8 bases; junction bases not matched to a gene: 4. Germline V gives CDR1 MNHEY, CDR2 SVGAGI. CDR3 coding DNA: TGTGCCAGCAGTTACTCCCGGACAGGCCATGAGCAGTTCTTC. Its protein product is CASSYSRTGHEQFF.

As DNA, the CDR3 is TGCGCCAGCAGCGAGGGACGGTACGAGCAGTACTTC. It is translated as CASSEGRYEQYF. The genes are TRBV5-1 and TRBJ2-7, with D perhaps TRBD1 or TRBD2 (5 bases each). Germline V CDR1 and CDR2: SGHRS, YFSETQ. CDR3 size: 12 residues. The V and J ends lost 4 bases and 4 bases respectively, with 9 bases between them.

This clonotype showed up just a few times. The chain uses TRBV7-2 and TRBJ2-5; no firm D call. Between the trimmed V and J ends, which lost 5 bases and 4 bases, there was a span of 14 bases. Germline CDR1 and CDR2: SGHTA and FQGNSA. CDR3 length: 14 amino acids. The CDR3 bases are TGTGCCAGCAGCCCGTACATAACCCGAGAGACCCAGTACTTC. Its translation is CASSPYITRETQYF. The full variable domain, completed using reference TRBV7-2 and TRBJ2-5, is GAGVSQSPSNKVTEKGKDVELRCDPISGHTALYWYRQSLGQGLEFLIYFQGNSAPDKSGLPSDRFSAERTGGSVSTLTIQRTQQEDSAVYLCASSPYITRETQYFGPGTRLLVL.

This clonotype showed up just a few times. The genes are TRBV14 and TRBJ1-1; D call uncertain. V lost 1 base and J lost 7, with 7 bases in between. Germline V gives CDR1 SGHDN, CDR2 FVKESK. The CDR3 totals 12 residues. CDR3 nucleotide sequence: TGTGCCAGCAGCCAAGTTAAGGGTGAAGCTTTCTTT. The encoded protein is CASSQVKGEAFF. Full variable domain (remainder filled in from reference TRBV14 and TRBJ1-1): EAGVTQFPSHSVIEKGQTVTLRCDPISGHDNLYWYRRVMGKEIKFLLHFVKESKQDESGMPNNRFLAERTGGTYSTLKVQPAELEDSGVYFCASSQVKGEAFFGQGTRLTVV.

Ten or more counts support this clonotype. The chain carries TRBV23-1 and TRBJ1-5; unclear D gene. TRBV23-1 is marked as an open reading frame, function uncertain. This CDR3 has 16 residues. Between the trimmed V and J ends, which lost 0 bases and 0 bases, there was a span of 9 bases. CDR3 bases: TGCGCCAGCAGTCAATCGGGCCCTGCTAGCAATCAGCCCCAGCATTTT. Translated, it gives CASSQSGPASNQPQHF.

The chain combines TRBV20-1 with TRBJ1-3; 9 bases match TRBD1. V dropped 5 bases and J dropped 4; count of bases not matched to a gene: 6. This CDR3 has 14 residues. The germline V gene encodes CDR1 DFQATT and CDR2 SNEGSKA (reference sequence). The chain's CDR3 is CSAGLGQGGNTIYF. The CDR3 DNA reads TGCAGTGCTGGACTGGGACAGGGAGGAAACACCATATATTTT.

This clonotype was seen more than once but under ten times. V gene TRBV20-1 combines with J gene TRBJ1-3; D uncertain. Germline CDR1 is DFQATT and CDR2 is SNEGSKA (reference sequence). The CDR3 spans 15 residues. V was shortened by 2 bases and J by 0 bases, with 11 bases between the two germline ends. The chain's CDR3 is CSARSGLPSGNTIYF. The CDR3 nucleotides are TGCAGTGCTAGATCGGGATTGCCCTCTGGAAACACCATATATTTT.

V and J are TRBV9 and TRBJ2-2, with 11 bases that match TRBD2. With V trimmed by 3 bases and J by 10 bases, 5 bases remained unmatched. Per germline, CDR1 SGDLS and CDR2 YYNGEE. CDR3 length: 14 residues. The CDR3: CASSARLAGSELFF. The CDR3 DNA reads TGTGCCAGCAGCGCCAGACTAGCGGGATCGGAGCTGTTTTTT.

In this sample, this clonotype turned up a few times. The rearrangement links TRBV25-1 to TRBJ2-7, with D possibly matching TRBD1 (6 bases). The germline V and J ends were trimmed by 4 bases and 5 bases, with 12 bases remaining between them. The CDR3 is made up of 13 amino acids. In germline, CDR1 is MGHDK, CDR2 SYGVNS. CDR3 amino acids: CASSVGGPDEQYF. The CDR3 DNA reads as TGTGCCAGCAGTGTAGGGGGTCCAGACGAGCAGTACTTC.

This clonotype was detected a few times. V usage is TRBV18 and J usage is TRBJ2-7, with D maybe TRBD2 (5 bases). With 3 bases removed from V and 2 bases from J, the gap between germline ends came to 20 bases. The CDR3 is 17 amino acids. CDR1 KGHSH and CDR2 LQKENI come from the germline V gene. CDR3 sequence (DNA): TGTGCCAGCTCACCTTCCCTCCCGACATGGAGGACCTACGAGCAGTACTTC. This gives the protein CASSPSLPTWRTYEQYF.

This clonotype showed up just a few times. The chain carries TRBV20-1 and TRBJ2-4; 7 positions match TRBD1. The CDR3 consists of 16 residues. The junction had 10 bases not matched to a gene; V was cut back by 5 bases and J by 0 bases. Germline V lookup: CDR1 DFQATT, CDR2 SNEGSKA (reference sequence). CDR3 nucleotides: TGCAGTGCTCGCCTAGGACAGGACGAAGCCAAAAACATTCAGTACTTC. Encoded protein: CSARLGQDEAKNIQYF.

V usage is TRBV7-9 and J usage is TRBJ2-2; TRBD1 aligns across 8 bases. Germline V lookup: CDR1 SEHNR, CDR2 FQNEAQ (reference sequence). The CDR3 totals 15 residues. Trimming cost V 5 bases and J 6 bases; bases outside gene matches: 8. Here the CDR3 reads CASSGEGTGPGELFF. For the CDR3, the DNA is TGTGCCAGCAGCGGAGAAGGGACAGGTCCCGGGGAGCTGTTTTTT.

The rearrangement links TRBV7-6 to TRBJ2-1, with 12 bases identical to TRBD2. Trimming took 5 bases from V and 15 from J; bases not matched to a gene: 11. Germline CDR1 reads SGHVS; CDR2 reads FNYEAQ. The CDR3 is made up of 14 amino acids. The CDR3 loop reads CASSTGLAGTLPFF. The CDR3, as DNA: TGTGCCAGCAGCACCGGACTAGCGGGAACACTGCCGTTCTTC.

J is TRBJ2-7 and V is TRBV5-1; D is ambiguous. V was shortened by 0 bases and J by 0 bases, with 13 bases between the two germline ends. The CDR3 extends over 16 amino acids. Per the germline V gene, CDR1 is SGHRS and CDR2 is YFSETQ. CDR3 sequence: CASSLAGGISSYEQYF. The CDR3 DNA sequence: TGCGCCAGCAGCTTGGCCGGCGGAATTAGCTCCTACGAGCAGTACTTC.

This sequence joins TRBV7-9 and TRBJ2-1; D unclear. Germline lookup yields CDR1 SEHNR and CDR2 FQNEAQ (reference sequence). This CDR3 is built from 15 residues. Trimming removed 1 base at V and 4 bases at J, with 11 bases between. The CDR3, as DNA: TGTGCCAGCAGCTTAGGCCAGTCGGGTTACAATGAGCAGTTCTTC. As protein: CASSLGQSGYNEQFF.

This clonotype occurred many times. The V gene is TRBV5-4, the J gene TRBJ2-1; TRBD1 might be the D (5 bases). The CDR3 runs 14 residues. V was pared by 7 bases and J by 2 bases, with 13 bases between. Germline-derived CDR1 and CDR2 are SGHNT and YYREEE (reference sequence). As DNA, the CDR3 is TGTGCCAGCTTAAAACAGGAGACCTACAATGAGCAGTTCTTC. Translating gives CASLKQETYNEQFF.